This TCR beta chain was recovered during a study of blood T cell repertoires in COVID-19. TCRdb keeps only in-frame clones here, not all; method: immunoSEQ multiplex PCR. The data contain over 110,000 clones, about three quarters of them singletons. The CDR3 has 15 amino acids. J gave up 7 bases and V 8 bases, and 14 bases lay outside the gene matches. Germline V gives CDR1 ENHRY, CDR2 SYGVKD. Sequencing was carried out using peripheral blood. The chain couples TRBV10-3 to TRBJ1-2, with 9 bases identical to TRBD1. The TCR sequence derives from a woman aged 60-75 years with acute or convalescent COVID-19. The DNA of the CDR3 is TGTGCCATCTCCTCCAGACAGGGGGAAGTAGGTGGCTACACCTTC. It is translated as CAISSRQGEVGGYTF.